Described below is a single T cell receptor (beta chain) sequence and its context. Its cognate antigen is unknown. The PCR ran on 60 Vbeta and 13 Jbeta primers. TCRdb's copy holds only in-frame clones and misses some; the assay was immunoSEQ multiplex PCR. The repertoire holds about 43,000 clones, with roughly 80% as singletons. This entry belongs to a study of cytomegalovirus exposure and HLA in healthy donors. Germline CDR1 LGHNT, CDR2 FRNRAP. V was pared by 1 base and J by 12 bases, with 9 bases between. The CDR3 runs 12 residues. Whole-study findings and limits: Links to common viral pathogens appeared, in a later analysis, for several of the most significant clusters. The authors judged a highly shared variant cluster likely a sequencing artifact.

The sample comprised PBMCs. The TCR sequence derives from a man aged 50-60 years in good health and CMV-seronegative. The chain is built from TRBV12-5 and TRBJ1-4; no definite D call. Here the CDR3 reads CASGLDAYELFF. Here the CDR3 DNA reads TGTGCTAGTGGTTTGGACGCCTACGAACTGTTTTTT.